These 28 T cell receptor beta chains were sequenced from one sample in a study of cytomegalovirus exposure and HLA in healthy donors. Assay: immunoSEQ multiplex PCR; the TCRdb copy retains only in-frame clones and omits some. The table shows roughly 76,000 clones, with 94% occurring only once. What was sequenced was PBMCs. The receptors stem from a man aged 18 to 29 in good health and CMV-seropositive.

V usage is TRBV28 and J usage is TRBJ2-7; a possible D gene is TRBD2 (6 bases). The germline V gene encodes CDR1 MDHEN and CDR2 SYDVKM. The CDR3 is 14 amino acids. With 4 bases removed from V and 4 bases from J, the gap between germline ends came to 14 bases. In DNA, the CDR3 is TGTGCCAGCAGTTCCGGGACTTTACCTTACGAGCAGTACTTC. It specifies CASSSGTLPYEQYF.

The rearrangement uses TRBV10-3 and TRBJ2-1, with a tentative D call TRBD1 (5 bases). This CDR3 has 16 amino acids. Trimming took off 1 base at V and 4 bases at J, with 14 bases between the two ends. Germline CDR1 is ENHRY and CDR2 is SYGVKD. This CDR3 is CAISELGDRAYNEQFF. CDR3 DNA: TGTGCCATCAGTGAGTTAGGGGATCGAGCTTACAATGAGCAGTTCTTC.

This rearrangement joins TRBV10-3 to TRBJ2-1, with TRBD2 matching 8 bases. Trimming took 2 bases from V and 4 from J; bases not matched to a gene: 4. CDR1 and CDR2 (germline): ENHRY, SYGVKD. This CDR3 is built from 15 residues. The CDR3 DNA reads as TGTGCCATCAGTGAGACTAGCGGAGATTACAATGAGCAGTTCTTC. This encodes CAISETSGDYNEQFF.

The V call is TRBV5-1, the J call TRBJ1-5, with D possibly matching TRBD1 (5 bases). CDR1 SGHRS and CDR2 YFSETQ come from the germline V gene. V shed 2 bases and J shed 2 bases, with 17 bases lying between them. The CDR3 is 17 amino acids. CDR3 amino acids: CASSLGPTSGGNQPQHF. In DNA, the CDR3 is TGCGCCAGCAGCTTAGGCCCTACCTCGGGGGGCAATCAGCCCCAGCATTTT.

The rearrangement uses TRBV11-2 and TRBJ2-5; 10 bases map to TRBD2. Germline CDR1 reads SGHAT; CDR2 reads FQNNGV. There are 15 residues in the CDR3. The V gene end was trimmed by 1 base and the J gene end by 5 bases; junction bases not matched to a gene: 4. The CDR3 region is CASSLASGRLETQYF. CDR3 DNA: TGTGCCAGCAGCTTAGCTAGCGGGAGACTTGAGACCCAGTACTTC.

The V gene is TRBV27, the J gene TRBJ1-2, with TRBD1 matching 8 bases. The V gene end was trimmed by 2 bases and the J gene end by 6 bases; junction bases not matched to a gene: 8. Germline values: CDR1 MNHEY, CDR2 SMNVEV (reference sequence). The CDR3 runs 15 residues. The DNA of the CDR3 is TGTGCCAGCAGTTTAGGGACAGGTGGTTGGGATGGCTACACCTTC. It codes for CASSLGTGGWDGYTF.

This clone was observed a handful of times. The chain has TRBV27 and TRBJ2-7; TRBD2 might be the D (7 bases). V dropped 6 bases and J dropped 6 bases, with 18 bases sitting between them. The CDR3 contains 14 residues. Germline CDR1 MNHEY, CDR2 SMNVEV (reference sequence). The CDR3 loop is CASRRAGHAAEQYF. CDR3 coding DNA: TGTGCCAGCAGACGAGCGGGACACGCCGCCGAGCAGTACTTC.

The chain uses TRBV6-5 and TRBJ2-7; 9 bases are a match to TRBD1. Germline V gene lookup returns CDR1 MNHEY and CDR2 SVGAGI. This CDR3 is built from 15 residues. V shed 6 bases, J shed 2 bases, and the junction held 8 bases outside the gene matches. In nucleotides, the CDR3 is TGTGCCAGCAGGAACAGGGGGCGAAGTCCCTACGAGCAGTACTTC. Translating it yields CASRNRGRSPYEQYF.

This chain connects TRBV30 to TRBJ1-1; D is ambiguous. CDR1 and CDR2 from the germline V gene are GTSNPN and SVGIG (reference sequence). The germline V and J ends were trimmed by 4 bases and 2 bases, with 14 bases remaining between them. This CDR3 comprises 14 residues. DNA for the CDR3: TGTGCCTGGAATACGGGCCGGGGTAACACTGAAGCTTTCTTT. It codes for CAWNTGRGNTEAFF.

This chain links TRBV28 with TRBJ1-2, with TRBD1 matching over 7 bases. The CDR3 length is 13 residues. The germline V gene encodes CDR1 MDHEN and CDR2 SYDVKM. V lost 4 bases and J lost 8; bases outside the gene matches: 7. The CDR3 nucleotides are TGTGCCAGCAGTTCCCCTCAGGGGGGAGGCTACACCTTC. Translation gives CASSSPQGGGYTF.

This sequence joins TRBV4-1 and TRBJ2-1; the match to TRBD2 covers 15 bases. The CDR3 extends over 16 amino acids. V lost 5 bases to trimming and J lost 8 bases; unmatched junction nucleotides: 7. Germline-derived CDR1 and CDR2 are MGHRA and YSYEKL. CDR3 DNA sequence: TGCGCCAGCAGCATCTGGACTAGCGGGAGGGCCCATGAGCAGTTCTTC. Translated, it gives CASSIWTSGRAHEQFF.

This chain's CDR3 is CASSIGIGVWQPQHF. Written as DNA, the CDR3 is TGTGCCAGTAGTATCGGAATAGGGGTGTGGCAGCCCCAGCATTTT. V and J are TRBV19 and TRBJ1-5, with D possibly being TRBD1 (5 bases). V gave up 3 bases and J gave up 7 bases, with 16 bases separating them. CDR3 length: 15 residues. Germline values: CDR1 LNHDA, CDR2 SQIVND (reference sequence).

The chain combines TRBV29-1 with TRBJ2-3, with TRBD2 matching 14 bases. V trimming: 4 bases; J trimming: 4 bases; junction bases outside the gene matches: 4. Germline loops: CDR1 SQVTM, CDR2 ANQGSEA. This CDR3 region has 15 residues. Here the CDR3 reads CSVGWTSGRSDTQYF. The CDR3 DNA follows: TGCAGCGTTGGTTGGACTAGCGGGAGGTCAGATACGCAGTATTTT.

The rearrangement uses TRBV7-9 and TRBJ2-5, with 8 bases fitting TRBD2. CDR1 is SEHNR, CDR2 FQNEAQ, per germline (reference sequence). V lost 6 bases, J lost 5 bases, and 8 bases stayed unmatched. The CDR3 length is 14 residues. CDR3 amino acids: CASRITSGSETQYF. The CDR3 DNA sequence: TGTGCCAGCAGGATTACTAGCGGAAGTGAGACCCAGTACTTC. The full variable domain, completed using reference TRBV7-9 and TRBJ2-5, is DTGVSQNPRHKITKRGQNVTFRCDPISEHNRLYWYRQTLGQGPEFLTYFQNEAQLEKSRLLSDRFSAERPKGSFSTLEIQRTEQGDSAMYLCASRITSGSETQYFGPGTRLLVL.

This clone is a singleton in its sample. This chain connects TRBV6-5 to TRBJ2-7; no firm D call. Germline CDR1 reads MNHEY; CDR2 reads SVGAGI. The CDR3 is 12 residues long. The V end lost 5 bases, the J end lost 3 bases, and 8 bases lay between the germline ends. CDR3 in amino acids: CASSEYSYEQYF. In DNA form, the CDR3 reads TGTGCCAGCAGTGAATACAGCTACGAGCAGTACTTC.

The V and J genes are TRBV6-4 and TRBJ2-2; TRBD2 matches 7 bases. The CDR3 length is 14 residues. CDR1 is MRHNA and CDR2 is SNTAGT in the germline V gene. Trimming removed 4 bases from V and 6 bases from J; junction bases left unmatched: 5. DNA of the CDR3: TGTGCCAGCAGTGCGACGGGGAGGGCCGGGGAGCTGTTTTTT. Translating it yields CASSATGRAGELFF.

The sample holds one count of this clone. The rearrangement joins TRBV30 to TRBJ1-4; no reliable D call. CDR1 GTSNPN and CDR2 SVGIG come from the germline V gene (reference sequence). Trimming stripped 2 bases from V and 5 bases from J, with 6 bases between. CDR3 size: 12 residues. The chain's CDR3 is CAWSPVNEKLFF. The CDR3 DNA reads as TGTGCCTGGAGTCCAGTGAATGAAAAACTGTTTTTT.

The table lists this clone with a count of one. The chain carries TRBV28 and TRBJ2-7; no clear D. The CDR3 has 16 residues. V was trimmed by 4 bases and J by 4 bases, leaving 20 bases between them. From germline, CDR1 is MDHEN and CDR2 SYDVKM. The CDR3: CASSSLLAEARYEQYF. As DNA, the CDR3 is TGTGCCAGCAGTTCCTTACTCGCGGAAGCTAGATACGAGCAGTACTTC.

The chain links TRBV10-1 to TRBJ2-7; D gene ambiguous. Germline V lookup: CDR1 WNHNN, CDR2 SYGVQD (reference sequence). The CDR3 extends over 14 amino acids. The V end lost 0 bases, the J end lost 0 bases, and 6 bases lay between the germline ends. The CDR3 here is CASSESVFSYEQYF. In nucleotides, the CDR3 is TGCGCCAGCAGTGAGTCCGTGTTCTCCTACGAGCAGTACTTC.

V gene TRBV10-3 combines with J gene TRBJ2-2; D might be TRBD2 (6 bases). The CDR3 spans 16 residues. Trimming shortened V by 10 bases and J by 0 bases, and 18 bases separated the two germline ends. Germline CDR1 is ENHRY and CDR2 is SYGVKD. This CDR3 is CATSNAGLPNTGELFF. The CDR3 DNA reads TGTGCCACATCCAACGCGGGGTTGCCGAACACCGGGGAGCTGTTTTTT.

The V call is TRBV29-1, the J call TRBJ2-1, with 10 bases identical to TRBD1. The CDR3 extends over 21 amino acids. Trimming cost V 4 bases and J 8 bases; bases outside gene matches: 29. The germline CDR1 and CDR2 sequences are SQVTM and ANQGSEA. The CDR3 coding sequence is TGCAGCGTTGGGTTAGACAGGGGGCGTATGTGGGAGGGCGGGAGATTCGATGAGCAGTTCTTC. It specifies CSVGLDRGRMWEGGRFDEQFF.

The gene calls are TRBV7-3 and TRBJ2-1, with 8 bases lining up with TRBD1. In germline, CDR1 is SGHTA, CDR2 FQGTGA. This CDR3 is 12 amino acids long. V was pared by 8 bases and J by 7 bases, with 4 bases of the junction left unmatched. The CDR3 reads CASGQGLNEQFF. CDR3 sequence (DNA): TGTGCCAGCGGACAGGGATTAAATGAGCAGTTCTTC.

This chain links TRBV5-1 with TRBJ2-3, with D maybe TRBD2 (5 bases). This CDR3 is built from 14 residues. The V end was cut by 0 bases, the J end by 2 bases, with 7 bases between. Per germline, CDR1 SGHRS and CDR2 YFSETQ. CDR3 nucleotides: TGCGCCAGCAGCTTGGGAGCGGTCACAGATACGCAGTATTTT. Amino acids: CASSLGAVTDTQYF.

This chain's CDR3 is CASRETAERVAQPQHF. The CDR3 nucleotides are TGTGCCAGTAGAGAGACAGCTGAAAGGGTAGCCCAGCCCCAGCATTTT. V gene TRBV19 combines with J gene TRBJ1-5; TRBD1 is a possible D gene (5 bases). V was shortened by 6 bases and J by 7 bases, with 22 bases between the two germline ends. Germline CDR1 is LNHDA and CDR2 is SQIVND (reference sequence). This CDR3 has 16 residues. The variable domain in full, with the rest retrieved from reference TRBV19 and TRBJ1-5, is DGGITQSPKYLFRKEGQNVTLSCEQNLNHDAMYWYRQDPGQGLRLIYYSQIVNDFQKGDIAEGYSVSREKKESFPLTVTSAQKNPTAFYLCASRETAERVAQPQHFGDGTRLSIL.

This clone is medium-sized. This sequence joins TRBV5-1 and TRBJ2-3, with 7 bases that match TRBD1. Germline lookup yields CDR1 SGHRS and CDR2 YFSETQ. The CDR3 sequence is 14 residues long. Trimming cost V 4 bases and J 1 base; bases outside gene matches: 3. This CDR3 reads CASSTGQGTDTQYF. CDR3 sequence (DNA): TGCGCCAGCAGCACCGGACAGGGCACAGATACGCAGTATTTT.

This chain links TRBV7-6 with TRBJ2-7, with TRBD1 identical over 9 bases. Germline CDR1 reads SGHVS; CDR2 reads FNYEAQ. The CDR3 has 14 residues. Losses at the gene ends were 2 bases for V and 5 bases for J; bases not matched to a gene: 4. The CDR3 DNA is TGTGCCAGCAGCTTAAGACAGGGGGGGGACGAGCAGTACTTC. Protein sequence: CASSLRQGGDEQYF.

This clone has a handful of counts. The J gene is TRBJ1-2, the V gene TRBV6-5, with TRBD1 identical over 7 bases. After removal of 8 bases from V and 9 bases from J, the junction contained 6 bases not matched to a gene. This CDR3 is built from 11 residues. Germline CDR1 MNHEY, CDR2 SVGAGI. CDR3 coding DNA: TGTGCCAGCGCTAGACAGGGTAGCTACACCTTC. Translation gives CASARQGSYTF.

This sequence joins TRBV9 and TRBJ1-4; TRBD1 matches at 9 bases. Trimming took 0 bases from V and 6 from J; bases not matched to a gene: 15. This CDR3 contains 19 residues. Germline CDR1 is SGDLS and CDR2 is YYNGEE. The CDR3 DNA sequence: TGTGCCAGCAGCGTAGCAAAGAAACAGGGGGCAGGTGTGGATGAAAAACTGTTTTTT. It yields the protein CASSVAKKQGAGVDEKLFF.